Detailed here is one T cell receptor (beta chain). CDR3 size: 16 residues. With V trimmed by 3 bases and J by 4 bases, 8 bases remained unmatched. Germline loops: CDR1 MNHEY, CDR2 SVGAGI. Method: immunoSEQ multiplex PCR; TCRdb's copy keeps in-frame clones and lacks some. The sample has some 140,000 clones, 70% to 85% seen once. The entry originates in a study of blood T cell repertoires in COVID-19. This receptor was identified in a man aged 50 to 60 who had recovered from COVID-19. Sequenced input: PBMCs or T cells enriched from blood (not recorded which). The V gene is TRBV6-5, the J gene TRBJ2-2; 7 nucleotides align to TRBD1. CDR3 residues: CASSYKGAAATGELFF. CDR3 bases: TGTGCCAGCAGTTATAAGGGGGCGGCGGCCACCGGGGAGCTGTTTTTT.